Sequencing of this TCR beta chain was carried out in a study of T-cell memory formation after mild COVID-19. The CDR3 consists of 14 residues. V lost 5 bases and J lost 9, with 16 bases in between. The germline V gene encodes CDR1 SGHAT and CDR2 FQNNGV. This clonotype was seen only a few times. Antigen: not known. Findings and caveats of the study: The appearance of some responding clones in pre-infection memory suggested that cross-reactive memory joined. Contracting CD4+ clones sat mainly in CM and EM; CD8+ in EMRA.

In TCRdb, the 5' RACE reads were re-called with MiXCR into one record per CDR3 protein. The repertoire includes hundreds of thousands of distinct CDR3 sequences, approximately 21% of them detected once, and around 7.7% sits in the top ten. The TCR comes from an adult woman who had mild COVID-19 (a few samples of this study predate the infection). Cell type and time point are not known. This chain connects TRBV11-2 to TRBJ2-2; no clear D gene. The sample consisted of PBMCs or a T cell subset sorted from them (not recorded which). The CDR3 nucleotides read TGTGCCAGCAGCCACCTTGGGTACACGTGGGAGCTGTTTTTT. Protein sequence: CASSHLGYTWELFF.